One sample yielded the 32 T cell receptor beta chains listed below, sequenced in a study of T-cell reconstitution after alpha-beta-depleted transplantation in children. Molecular barcoding with unique molecular identifiers was used for the TCRbeta library. TCRdb reanalysed the PCR reads using MiXCR and keeps one entry per CDR3 protein. The table records 150,000 to 250,000 distinct CDR3 sequences, 5.5% to 7% of them present only once. This material consisted of PBMCs, taken before TCRalphabeta/CD19-depleted stem cell transplant. Receptors originate from a girl under three years old with combined immunodeficiency, due to receive a stem cell transplant.

This clonotype was seen many times. The J gene is TRBJ2-7, the V gene TRBV29-1; D is perhaps TRBD1 (6 bases). V was pared by 7 bases and J by 4 bases, with 23 bases between. The length of the CDR3 is 15 residues. Germline V gene lookup returns CDR1 SQVTM and CDR2 ANQGSEA. CDR3: CSAVSVSGRGYEQYF. CDR3 in DNA: TGCAGCGCTGTGAGTGTTTCGGGAAGGGGGTACGAGCAGTACTTC.

This clonotype was seen ten or more times. The chain couples TRBV27 to TRBJ2-2; D is undetermined. The germline V and J ends were trimmed by 2 bases and 6 bases, with 7 bases remaining between them. This CDR3 is built from 13 residues. CDR1 MNHEY and CDR2 SMNVEV come from the germline V gene (reference sequence). CDR3: CASSLTRPGELFF. The DNA for the CDR3 is TGTGCCAGCAGTTTAACCCGGCCCGGGGAGCTGTTTTTT.

This clonotype has ten or more counts. The CDR3 bases are TGTGCCAGCAGCTTAAATGCAGCGGGGGGGCTAACAGATACGCAGTATTTT. This codes for CASSLNAAGGLTDTQYF. The J gene is TRBJ2-3, the V gene TRBV7-8; 10 positions match TRBD2. This CDR3 is 17 amino acids long. Germline assignment: CDR1 SGHVS and CDR2 FQNEAQ. V shed 2 bases, J shed 3 bases, and the junction held 8 bases outside the gene matches.

Ten or more counts support this clonotype. The gene calls are TRBV4-3 and TRBJ2-1, with TRBD2 identical over 7 bases. The ends lost 3 bases at V and 0 bases at J; junction bases unmatched: 8. The CDR3 totals 17 residues. CDR1 is LGHNA, CDR2 YSLEER, per germline. The chain's CDR3 is CASSQILRGSSYNEQFF. The CDR3 coding sequence is TGCGCCAGCAGCCAGATTTTGCGGGGGAGCTCCTACAATGAGCAGTTCTTC.

At least ten counts were recorded for this clonotype. The chain carries TRBV7-9 and TRBJ2-3; 7 positions match TRBD2. This CDR3 is 15 amino acids long. CDR1 is SEHNR and CDR2 is FQNEAQ in the germline V gene (reference sequence). V was pared by 6 bases and J by 0 bases, with 6 bases of the junction left unmatched. CDR3 sequence (DNA): TGTGCCAGCAGTGGGGGAGGGCCGAGCACAGATACGCAGTATTTT. Translating it yields CASSGGGPSTDTQYF.

This clonotype has a count of ten or more. The chain employs TRBV5-1 and TRBJ2-7, with D perhaps assigned TRBD1 or TRBD2 (5 bases each). The ends were cut back, 1 base at V and 2 bases at J, with 10 bases in the middle. There are 14 residues in the CDR3. The germline CDR1 and CDR2 sequences are SGHRS and YFSETQ. The CDR3 region has the DNA TGCGCCAGCAGCTTGTACCGGGACCCCTACGAGCAGTACTTC. Translated, it gives CASSLYRDPYEQYF. Complete variable domain (other parts from reference TRBV5-1 and TRBJ2-7): KAGVTQTPRYLIKTRGQQVTLSCSPISGHRSVSWYQQTPGQGLQFLFEYFSETQRNKGNFPGRFSGRQFSNSRSEMNVSTLELGDSALYLCASSLYRDPYEQYFGPGTRLTVT.

This clonotype occurred many times. This chain joins TRBV28 and TRBJ2-1, with 7 bases lining up with TRBD1. The V segment lost 5 bases and the J segment 2 bases; nucleotides outside the gene matches: 6. CDR3 length: 15 residues. Germline CDR1 is MDHEN and CDR2 is SYDVKM. In nucleotides, the CDR3 is TGTGCCAGCAGTCTCGACAGGGTGGCCTACAATGAGCAGTTCTTC. Amino acid sequence: CASSLDRVAYNEQFF.

This clonotype has ten or more counts. The rearrangement uses TRBV2 and TRBJ2-5; possible D gene TRBD2, 6 bases. From germline, CDR1 is SNHLY and CDR2 FYNNEI. CDR3 length: 12 residues. Trimming cost V 6 bases and J 5 bases, with 10 bases left between them. The CDR3 bases are TGTGCCAGCAGGACTAGTTCGGAGACCCAGTACTTC. The encoded protein is CASRTSSETQYF.

This clonotype was recorded many times. This CDR3 is CASSPGTSGAVGNIEQYF. CDR3 coding DNA: TGCGCCAGCAGCCCTGGGACTAGCGGGGCGGTGGGGAATATCGAGCAGTACTTC. This chain links TRBV4-3 with TRBJ2-7, with TRBD2 matching 13 bases. V trimming: 4 bases; J trimming: 6 bases; junction bases outside the gene matches: 15. Germline-derived CDR1 and CDR2 are LGHNA and YSLEER. This CDR3 comprises 18 residues.

This clonotype was seen many times. One junction end does not reproduce the germline sequence, and a read error may be involved. The chain recombines TRBV27 with TRBJ2-7; TRBD2 is a possible D gene (6 bases). Germline V lookup: CDR1 MNHEY, CDR2 SMNVEV (reference sequence). The CDR3 has 14 amino acids. The DNA for the CDR3 is TGTGCCAGCAGCTTATTGGGAGGAAGCCACGAGCAGTACTTC. It encodes CASSLLGGSHEQYF.

This clonotype was picked up many times. The chain has TRBV2 and TRBJ1-5; TRBD1 agrees at 10 bases. The CDR3 covers 18 residues. V lost 4 bases to trimming and J lost 0 bases; unmatched junction nucleotides: 9. The germline CDR1 and CDR2 sequences are SNHLY and FYNNEI. CDR3 sequence reads: CASSGSRDRGYSNQPQHF. CDR3 coding DNA: TGTGCCAGCAGTGGGTCCCGGGACAGGGGTTATAGCAATCAGCCCCAGCATTTT. Drawing the rest from reference TRBV2 and TRBJ1-5, the complete variable domain is EPEVTQTPSHQVTQMGQEVILRCVPISNHLYFYWYRQILGQKVEFLVSFYNNEISEKSEIFDDQFSVERPDGSNFTLKIRSTKLEDSAMYFCASSGSRDRGYSNQPQHFGDGTRLSIL.

The chain has TRBV7-2 and TRBJ2-1; 9 bases agree with TRBD2. The ends lost 7 bases at V and 8 bases at J; junction bases unmatched: 12. Looked up from germline, CDR1 is SGHTA and CDR2 is FQGNSA. The length of the CDR3 is 15 residues. This chain's CDR3 is CASTEFGRGGDEQFF. In DNA, the CDR3 is TGTGCCAGCACCGAATTTGGGCGGGGGGGCGATGAGCAGTTCTTC.

In its sample, this clonotype was seen many times. V gene TRBV29-1 combines with J gene TRBJ2-1, with D perhaps assigned TRBD1 or TRBD2 (5 bases each). V was cut by 8 bases and J by 3 bases, with 14 bases left in between. CDR3 size: 13 residues. Germline CDR1 reads SQVTM; CDR2 reads ANQGSEA. The chain's CDR3 is CSTYTGLYNEQFF. DNA for the CDR3: TGCAGCACTTATACAGGACTCTACAATGAGCAGTTCTTC.

This clonotype was counted ten times or more. The V gene is TRBV7-3, the J gene TRBJ2-3; 11 positions match TRBD2. The germline V gene encodes CDR1 SGHTA and CDR2 FQGTGA. The CDR3 consists of 17 residues. Trimming cost V 0 bases and J 2 bases; bases outside gene matches: 4. CDR3 nucleotide sequence: TGTGCCAGCAGCTTAACAGGGACTAGCGGATTCACAGATACGCAGTATTTT. It encodes CASSLTGTSGFTDTQYF. Looking up the rest from reference TRBV7-3 and TRBJ2-3 gives the full variable domain: GAGVSQTPSNKVTEKGKYVELRCDPISGHTALYWYRQSLGQGPEFLIYFQGTGAADDSGLPNDRFFAVRPEGSVSTLKIQRTERGDSAVYLCASSLTGTSGFTDTQYFGPGTRLTVL.

This clonotype was recorded many times. The rearrangement uses TRBV19 and TRBJ1-1; D is undetermined. The V end lost 4 bases, the J end lost 4 bases, and 16 bases lay between the germline ends. The CDR3 sequence is 15 residues long. The germline CDR1 and CDR2 sequences are LNHDA and SQIVND (reference sequence). The CDR3 loop is CASSTRRERPTEAFF. As DNA, the CDR3 is TGTGCCAGTAGTACCCGTCGGGAGAGGCCCACTGAAGCTTTCTTT.

The sample holds many counts of this clonotype. The CDR3 reads CAMAAGYGYTF. CDR3 DNA: TGTGCCATGGCGGCCGGTTATGGCTACACCTTC. The chain joins TRBV21-1 to TRBJ1-2. TRBV21-1 is deemed a pseudogene. The CDR3 is 11 amino acids.

This clonotype was seen many times. The chain carries TRBV20-1 and TRBJ2-2; 9 nucleotides match TRBD1. Germline CDR1 DFQATT, CDR2 SNEGSKA (reference sequence). This CDR3 comprises 14 residues. After removal of 3 bases from V and 7 bases from J, the junction contained 6 bases not matched to a gene. The CDR3 protein is CSASVGQGIGELFF. CDR3 sequence (DNA): TGCAGTGCTAGTGTGGGACAGGGAATCGGGGAGCTGTTTTTT.

This clonotype was detected a few times. The chain joins TRBV27 to TRBJ1-2, with TRBD1 identical over 10 bases. CDR3 length: 14 amino acids. J lost 5 bases, V lost 6 bases, and 6 bases had no gene match. CDR1 is MNHEY and CDR2 is SMNVEV in the germline V gene (reference sequence). CDR3 sequence reads: CASSHGTGDYGYTF. The CDR3 nucleotides read TGTGCCAGCAGCCACGGGACAGGGGATTATGGCTACACCTTC.

This clonotype was recorded at least ten times. The chain couples TRBV6-2 or TRBV6-3 to TRBJ2-3; no definite D call. Per germline, CDR1 MNHEY and CDR2 SVGEGT. The CDR3 is made up of 15 amino acids. V was shortened by 0 bases and J by 4 bases, with 11 bases between the two germline ends. The CDR3 reads CASSYSVFPPDTQYF. The CDR3 DNA is TGTGCCAGCAGTTACTCGGTCTTCCCCCCAGATACGCAGTATTTT.

This clonotype was seen at least ten times. The CDR3 protein is CASSEGPGELFF. For the CDR3, the DNA is TGTGCCAGCAGCGAGGGGCCCGGGGAGCTGTTTTTT. This chain connects TRBV9 to TRBJ2-2, with TRBD1 as a possible D gene (5 bases). V was cut by 3 bases and J by 6 bases, with 6 bases left in between. This CDR3 is built from 12 residues. Germline V gives CDR1 SGDLS, CDR2 YYNGEE. The entire variable domain, with the rest obtained from reference TRBV9 and TRBJ2-2, is as follows: DSGVTQTPKHLITATGQRVTLRCSPRSGDLSVYWYQQSLDQGLQFLIQYYNGEERAKGNILERFSAQQFPDLHSELNLSSLELGDSALYFCASSEGPGELFFGEGSRLTVL.

This clonotype has ten or more counts. This sequence joins TRBV7-6 and TRBJ2-7; tentatively, D is TRBD2 (5 bases). From germline, CDR1 is SGHVS and CDR2 FNYEAQ. V was trimmed by 1 base and J by 4 bases, leaving 14 bases between them. CDR3 length: 15 amino acids. The CDR3 protein is CASSLGALAGYEQYF. Here the CDR3 DNA reads TGTGCCAGCAGCTTAGGGGCCCTAGCAGGTTACGAGCAGTACTTC.

This clonotype was detected a few times. The chain links TRBV29-1 to TRBJ2-3, with no clear D. The CDR3 contains 14 residues. The ends were cut back, 7 bases at V and 3 bases at J, with 17 bases in the middle. Germline V gene sequence: CDR1 SQVTM, CDR2 ANQGSEA. CDR3 bases: TGCAGCGGGGCCCCGGGCCTCGGGACAGATACGCAGTATTTT. It encodes CSGAPGLGTDTQYF.

This clonotype was detected ten times or more. The chain couples TRBV2 to TRBJ2-1; 10 bases align to TRBD2. V shed 1 base, J shed 10 bases, and the junction held 10 bases outside the gene matches. The CDR3 totals 16 residues. The germline V gene encodes CDR1 SNHLY and CDR2 FYNNEI. The CDR3 DNA reads TGTGCCAGCAGTGAAGTCAGCGGGAGGGCCCTTCGAGAGCAGTTCTTC. Its translation: CASSEVSGRALREQFF.

This clonotype was seen only a few times. V usage is TRBV2 and J usage is TRBJ2-5; 7 bases agree with TRBD1. Trimming at V came to 6 bases and at J to 5 bases, leaving 12 bases not matched to a gene. The CDR3 contains 15 residues. The germline CDR1 and CDR2 sequences are SNHLY and FYNNEI. For the CDR3, the DNA is TGTGCCAGCAGGATCTCCCCAAGGGGGCAGGAGACCCAGTACTTC. Translation: CASRISPRGQETQYF. Full variable domain (outside the CDR3, taken from reference TRBV2 and TRBJ2-5): EPEVTQTPSHQVTQMGQEVILRCVPISNHLYFYWYRQILGQKVEFLVSFYNNEISEKSEIFDDQFSVERPDGSNFTLKIRSTKLEDSAMYFCASRISPRGQETQYFGPGTRLLVL.

With regard to this clonotype: A much larger clone lies a single base off, so this may be a read error. The V and J genes are TRBV12-3 or TRBV12-4 and TRBJ2-1; tentative D call: TRBD2 (6 bases). V was trimmed by 11 bases and J by 5 bases, leaving 16 bases between them. The CDR3 is made up of 13 amino acids. This CDR3 is CAGITGTHNEQFF. As DNA, the CDR3 is TGTGCCGGCATCACCGGGACTCACAATGAGCAGTTCTTC.

Turning to this clonotype: A much bigger clone sits one base away, suggesting this may be a read error. The CDR3 bases are TGCACCAGCAGCTTACAACGGAATACGCAGTATTTT. Translation: CTSSLQRNTQYF. This chain connects TRBV5-1 to TRBJ2-3; D gene unclear. Per germline, CDR1 SGHRS and CDR2 YFSETQ. This CDR3 is built from 12 residues.

This clonotype was observed many times. The chain combines TRBV28 with TRBJ2-5; 12 nucleotides agree with TRBD1. The CDR3 contains 18 residues. Germline CDR1 MDHEN, CDR2 SYDVKM. J lost 7 bases, V lost 4 bases, and 16 bases had no gene match. The CDR3 reads CASSWHHPGTGGEGTQYF. The CDR3 region has the DNA TGTGCCAGCAGTTGGCACCATCCCGGGACAGGGGGCGAGGGGACCCAGTACTTC.

This clonotype was recorded many times. The chain combines TRBV14 with TRBJ2-7, with D perhaps matching TRBD2 (6 bases). CDR1 is SGHDN and CDR2 is FVKESK in the germline V gene. V was pared by 4 bases and J by 2 bases, with 12 bases between. This CDR3 spans 14 amino acids. The CDR3 is CASSLADLAYEQYF. CDR3 coding DNA: TGTGCCAGCAGCCTAGCGGACCTCGCCTACGAGCAGTACTTC.

This clonotype was observed at least ten times. The chain combines TRBV29-1 with TRBJ2-4, with D uncertain. Between the trimmed V and J ends, which lost 6 bases and 6 bases, there was a span of 15 bases. The germline V gene has CDR1 SQVTM and CDR2 ANQGSEA. The length of the CDR3 is 13 residues. In nucleotides, the CDR3 is TGCAGCGTAGGAGCAGACTCCGGAAACATTCAGTACTTC. It specifies CSVGADSGNIQYF.

Many counts were recorded for this clonotype. The J gene is TRBJ2-2, the V gene TRBV10-3; possibly TRBD1 for D (6 bases). Deletions cut 6 bases from V and 5 bases from J, with 22 bases between. This CDR3 contains 17 residues. The germline CDR1 and CDR2 sequences are ENHRY and SYGVKD. CDR3 loop: CAISTRETGEQTGELFF. CDR3 nucleotides: TGTGCCATCAGCACAAGAGAGACAGGCGAACAAACCGGGGAGCTGTTTTTT.

This clonotype was observed many times. This sequence joins TRBV6-5 and TRBJ1-5, with 7 positions matching TRBD1. V trimming: 5 bases; J trimming: 3 bases; junction bases outside the gene matches: 4. This CDR3 spans 14 amino acids. Germline CDR1 reads MNHEY; CDR2 reads SVGAGI. The CDR3 reads CASSTGVYNQPQHF. The CDR3 DNA reads TGTGCCAGCAGTACAGGGGTATACAATCAGCCCCAGCATTTT.

This clonotype was seen many times. The chain uses TRBV20-1 and TRBJ2-1, with D perhaps TRBD2 (5 bases). Germline assignment: CDR1 DFQATT and CDR2 SNEGSKA (reference sequence). V lost 3 bases, J lost 7 bases, and 7 bases lay in between. The CDR3 sequence is 11 residues long. CDR3 sequence (DNA): TGCAGTGCTAGGCGAGGGAATGAGCAGTTCTTC. Its protein is CSARRGNEQFF.